The T cell receptor beta chain described here comes from a study of human T cells and chemical hapten exposure. Germline CDR1 is SGHNT and CDR2 is YYREEE (reference sequence). The CDR3 covers 16 residues. The V end was cut by 0 bases, the J end by 1 base, with 13 bases between. Individual cDNA molecules in this library carried unique molecular identifiers. The authors' processing: Samples ranged from about 20,000 to 700,000 TCRs, with a median of approximately 100,000. TCRdb itself ran the 5' RACE reads through MiXCR, one entry per CDR3 protein. TCRdb assigned the V and J calls; the authors' analysis was not used. The table records about 140,000 distinct CDR3 sequences, 4.1% of them present only once. Researchers extracted total RNA from unfractionated whole blood. At least ten counts were recorded for this clonotype.

The chain is built from TRBV5-4 and TRBJ2-5; no clear D gene. The receptor comes from a female donor in good health. The CDR3 region has the DNA TGTGCCAGCAGCTTGGCGCACTCTAGGTCCCAAGAGACCCAGTACTTC. This translates into CASSLAHSRSQETQYF.